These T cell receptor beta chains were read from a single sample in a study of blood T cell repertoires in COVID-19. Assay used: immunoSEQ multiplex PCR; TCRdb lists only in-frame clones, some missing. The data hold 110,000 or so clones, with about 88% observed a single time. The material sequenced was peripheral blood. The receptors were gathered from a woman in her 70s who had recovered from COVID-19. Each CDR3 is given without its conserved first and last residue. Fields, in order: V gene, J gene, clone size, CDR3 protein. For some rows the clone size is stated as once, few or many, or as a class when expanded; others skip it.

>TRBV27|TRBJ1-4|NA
ASSARAGPTNEKLF
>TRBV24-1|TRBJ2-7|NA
ATSDPSAGALFEQY
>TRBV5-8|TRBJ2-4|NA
ASSWESGFKNIQY
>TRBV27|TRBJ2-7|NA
ASSLTSETYEQY
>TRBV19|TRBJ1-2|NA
ASSLDSLPSMAAT
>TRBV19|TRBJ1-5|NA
ASRDRTDQPQH
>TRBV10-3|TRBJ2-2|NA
AITRQDRVSNTGELF
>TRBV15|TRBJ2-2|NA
ATSPGGTNTGELF
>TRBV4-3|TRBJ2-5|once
ASSKRGMGETQY
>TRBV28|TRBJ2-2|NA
ASRTGTTNTGELF
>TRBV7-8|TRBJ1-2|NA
ASTDRTTGGRPGSGYT
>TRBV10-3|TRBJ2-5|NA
AISASSGGVETQY
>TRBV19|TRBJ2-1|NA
ASSTPGQGAHEQF
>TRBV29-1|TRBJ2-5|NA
SVDPGGDRETQY
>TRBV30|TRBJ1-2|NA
AWTTRGNYGYT
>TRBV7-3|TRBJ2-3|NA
ASSFLAGADTQY
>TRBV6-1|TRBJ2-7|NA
ASSEMRINSYEQY
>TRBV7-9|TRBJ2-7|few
ASSFSTGGSYEQY
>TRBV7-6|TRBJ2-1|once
ASSLPYSGRRRNEQF
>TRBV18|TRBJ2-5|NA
ASTPRLADRQETQY
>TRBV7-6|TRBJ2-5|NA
ASSLVAGVGSETQY
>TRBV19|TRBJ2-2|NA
ASSVQGKAGELF
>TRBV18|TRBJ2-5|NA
ASSPGQRQETQY
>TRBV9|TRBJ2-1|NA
ASSPTSGTYNEQF
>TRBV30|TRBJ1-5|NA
AWTEQGNQPQH
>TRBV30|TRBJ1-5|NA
AWGQGNQPQH
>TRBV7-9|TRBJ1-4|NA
ASSPKGGEGDEKLF
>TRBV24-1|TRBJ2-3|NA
ATSDPGQAHNYGTDTQY
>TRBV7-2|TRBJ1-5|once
ASSLGGEGNQPQH
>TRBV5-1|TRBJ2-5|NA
ASSWSRLQETQY
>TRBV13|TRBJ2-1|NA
ASSSPFGQANRGSYNEQF
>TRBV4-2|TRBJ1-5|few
ASSQDLRQLDQPQH
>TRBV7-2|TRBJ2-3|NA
ASSFFLGGDTQY
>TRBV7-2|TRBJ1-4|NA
ASSLRGTTNEKLF
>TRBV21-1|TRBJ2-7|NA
ASSNRDRLQSSYEQY
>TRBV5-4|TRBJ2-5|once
ASSQDSSQETQY
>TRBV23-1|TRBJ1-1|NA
ASSPEGARTEAF
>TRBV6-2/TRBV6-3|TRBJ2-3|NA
ASSYSSSGRRGTDTQY
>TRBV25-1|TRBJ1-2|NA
ASTDSTHYGYT
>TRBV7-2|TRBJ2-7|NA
ASSLGGSEGGGASHEQY
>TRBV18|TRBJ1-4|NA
ASSGDGGKPNEKLF
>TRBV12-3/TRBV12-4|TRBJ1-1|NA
ASTLGVGSEAF
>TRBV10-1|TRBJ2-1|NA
AIPAGRDNEQF
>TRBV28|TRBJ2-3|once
ASSFVGHRGAQGTDTQY
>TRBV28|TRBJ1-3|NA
ASSWIPGSSGNTIY
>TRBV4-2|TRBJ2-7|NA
ASSQDGAGGNEQY
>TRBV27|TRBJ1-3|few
ASSPYSQGAGNTIY
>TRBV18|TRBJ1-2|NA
ASSHGQGEGYT
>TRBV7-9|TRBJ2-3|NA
ASSSPLDSSTDTQY
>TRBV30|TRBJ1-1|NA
AWSAVLGGTEAF
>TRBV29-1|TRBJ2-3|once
SVGGTGFN
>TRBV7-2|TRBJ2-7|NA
ASSLAGLGNYEQY
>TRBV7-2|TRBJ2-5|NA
ASSRGGGETQY